The clone carrying this T cell receptor (beta chain) came up many times. The data stem from a study of T cells after yellow fever vaccination. Study overall: With SMART-Seq v4 Ultra Low Input, the fractions containing low cell numbers were prepared. Overall study results and limits: Bulk-population clonotypes that are abundant could appear as contaminants in FACS-sorted repertoires.

This CDR3 is built from 13 residues. The germline gives CDR1 SQVTM, CDR2 ANQGSEA. Trimming at V came to 3 bases and at J to 6 bases, leaving 3 bases not matched to a gene. TCRdb re-analysed the 5' RACE reads in MiXCR, keeping a single row per CDR3 protein. The table includes approximately 47,000 distinct CDR3 sequences, about 6.3% detected once. The V gene is TRBV29-1, the J gene TRBJ2-1, with 9 bases identical to TRBD2. Sample: PBMCs, either bulk or a sorted T-cell subset (CD4+, CD8+, memory, or dextramer-sorted; not recorded which), taken 45 days after the yellow fever booster vaccination. The sequence was obtained from a man aged 30-40 years who received the YFV17D yellow fever vaccine. CDR3 DNA: TGCAGCGTTGACACTAGCGGGTTCAATGAGCAGTTCTTC. This codes for CSVDTSGFNEQFF.